This entry features one T cell receptor (beta chain) sequence. There is no known antigen for this receptor. Base quality data are lacking; no much larger clone is found one base away. The source of the sample is a study of type 1 and type 2 diabetes patients (dated by TCRdb to about 2016). Background on the whole study: About ten type 1 diabetes patients, four type 2 diabetes patients and roughly six nondiabetic controls were recruited in China to form the cohort. Across the study, CD4+ and CD8+ T cells were positively selected from PBMCs by means of CD4 or CD8 MicroBeads on MACS columns. A total of under 25,000,000 paired-end reads were generated across the whole study. TCRbeta repertoires were profiled by high-throughput sequencing in the study to compare type 1 diabetes, type 2 diabetes and nondiabetic individuals. Type 2 diabetes patients served as a disease comparison group for the type 1 diabetes patients. V gene usage was similar between roughly 18-cycle and roughly 23-cycle amplification, suggesting similar primer efficiencies and random PCR bias. Sequencing of the TCRbeta libraries was paired-end and was performed on Illumina HiSeq 2000 or MiSeq instruments. The paper as a whole reports these results and caveats: Study groups were not matched for age and gender, which possibly biased interpretation. Type 2 diabetes and control samples had highly correlated V and J gene usage patterns, with an average between-sample correlation of approximately 0.97. Because only a limited number of T2D and control samples were sequenced, some T1D-only HECs might also appear in more T2D or control samples. Type 2 diabetes patients had few highly-expanded CD4+ clones (median one), and those clones made up a median approximately 4% of reads. In both CD4+ and CD8+ T cells, type 2 diabetes repertoires were highly diverse and significantly more diverse than type 1 diabetes repertoires.

Sequencing relied on an Illumina MiSeq. For TCRbeta CDR3 amplification, the template was genomic DNA taken from the sorted T cell subsets. The TCRbeta CDR3 region was amplified by multiplex PCR with 30 forward and 13 reverse primers. PCR products were purified with AMPure XP beads, after which indices and adaptors were added in a second approximately 26-cycle PCR. Libraries were gel-purified using the QIAquick Gel Extraction Kit before sequencing. The authors' pipeline ran thus. Paired-end reads were merged using FLASH and were aligned with IgBLAST to IMGT V, D and J germline references. Reads with below 70% alignment identity to germline references were discarded, and some 12 million reads were retained study-wide. IMGT definitions were followed to assign CDR3 boundaries, reading frame and productivity. Highly-expanded clones were defined as clones at or above 1% of reads, and diversity was measured by normalized Shannon entropy. Group differences in Shannon entropy were tested with unpaired two-tailed t-tests. TCRdb took the public reads, trimmed them with fastp at Q25, ran MiXCR for clone calling and kept in-frame beta chains. Rows with one shared CDR3 protein collapse into an entry with the most common genes and DNA. The V and J calls were not made by the authors but by TCRdb's processing. In this sample the table shows more than 250,000 distinct CDR3 sequences, approximately 45% of which occur a single time. The ten largest clones represent approximately 14% of the sample.

CDR1 and CDR2 (WSHSY, SAAADI) derive from the germline V gene. The CDR3 covers 14 residues, taking in both the cysteine and the phenylalanine. The read is trimmed to its CDR3 DNA, 42 bases read in frame from base 1. Between the V and J ends, shortened by 1 base and 0 bases respectively, the junction contains 4 bases. Standard classification criteria for type 1 or type 2 diabetes were met by all diabetic patients, and glucose and C-peptide were assessed by WHO-recommended methods. Donors with other autoimmune diseases or infections within the previous four weeks were excluded. Approximately 9.5 milliliters of peripheral blood were collected from each participant. LymphoPrep density separation was used to isolate PBMCs.

The chain was built from TRBV10-2 and TRBJ1-3; no confident D gene assignment can be made. The receptor was derived from a young man with type 2 diabetes. The source material was peripheral blood mononuclear cells (PBMCs). The CDR3 corresponds to CASSEFLSGNTIYF. The sequence in DNA is TGCGCCAGCAGTGAGTTCCTCTCTGGAAACACCATATATTTT.